A single sample gave rise to the 11 T cell receptor beta chains below, sequenced in a study of T-cell reconstitution after alpha-beta-depleted transplantation in children. The authors prepared the TCRbeta library with unique molecular identifiers. TCRdb re-derived calls from the PCR reads in MiXCR, one entry per CDR3 protein. There are almost 500,000 distinct CDR3 sequences in the sample; 9.5% to 15% occur only once, and around 5.6% lies in the top ten. This material consisted of PBMCs from the stem cell graft donor, taken from the stem cell graft. These receptors all come from a human donor who donated a stem cell graft to a child with combined immunodeficiency.

The rearrangement links TRBV4-2 to TRBJ1-2; D gene unclear. Germline V gene sequence: CDR1 LGHNA, CDR2 YNFKEQ. Trimming left V 0 bases short and J 2 bases short, with 7 bases between. The CDR3 is 14 residues long. The CDR3 sequence is CASSQDGRNYGYTF. CDR3 coding DNA: TGTGCCAGCAGCCAAGATGGCAGGAACTATGGCTACACCTTC.

This clonotype was observed at least ten times. The J gene is TRBJ1-2, the V gene TRBV7-2; no reliable D call. The germline gives CDR1 SGHTA, CDR2 FQGNSA. The CDR3 totals 13 residues. V gave up 4 bases and J gave up 7 bases, with 13 bases separating them. CDR3: CASSSSEAAGYTF. The CDR3 DNA reads TGTGCCAGCAGCTCGTCCGAGGCAGCTGGCTACACCTTC.

This clonotype was seen a few times. The chain carries TRBV20-1 and TRBJ1-2; TRBD1 is a possible D gene (5 bases). Trimming removed 0 bases at V and 2 bases at J, with 13 bases between. CDR1 and CDR2 from the germline V gene are DFQATT and SNEGSKA (reference sequence). The CDR3 has 15 residues. CDR3 DNA: TGCAGTGCTAGAGAAGGCAGGGTCGTAAACTATGGCTACACCTTC. This codes for CSAREGRVVNYGYTF.

In this sample, this clonotype turned up a few times. V and J are TRBV7-2 and TRBJ1-1; 9 nucleotides match TRBD1. The germline V gene has CDR1 SGHTA and CDR2 FQGNSA. This CDR3 has 15 residues. Unmatched junction bases numbered 4, after V lost 4 bases and J lost 1 base. Here the CDR3 DNA reads TGTGCCAGCAGCTCACAGGGGGCAACGAACACTGAAGCTTTCTTT. Amino acids: CASSSQGATNTEAFF.

The chain links TRBV5-1 to TRBJ2-2; TRBD2 matches at 9 bases. The CDR3 extends over 17 amino acids. Germline assignment: CDR1 SGHRS and CDR2 YFSETQ. V gave up 1 base and J gave up 1 base; unmatched junction bases: 5. The CDR3 DNA follows: TGCGCCAGCAGCTTGCCTCCTAGCGGGGTGAACACCGGGGAGCTGTTTTTT. Translating it yields CASSLPPSGVNTGELFF.

This clonotype occurred a few times. This chain links TRBV7-8 with TRBJ2-7; possibly TRBD1 for D (6 bases). Deletions cut 2 bases from V and 2 bases from J, with 16 bases between. The CDR3 loop spans 16 amino acids. The germline gives CDR1 SGHVS, CDR2 FQNEAQ. The CDR3 loop is CASSLSGQFSTYEQYF. The CDR3 DNA reads as TGTGCCAGCAGCTTAAGTGGACAGTTCAGTACCTACGAGCAGTACTTC.

This clonotype was observed a few times. This chain uses TRBV4-3 with TRBJ2-1; the match to TRBD2 covers 13 bases. J was trimmed by 8 bases and V by 3 bases; bases with no gene match: 4. CDR3 length: 15 residues. CDR1 is LGHNA, CDR2 YSLEER, per germline. The CDR3 protein is CASSQGLAGRDEQFF. In DNA, the CDR3 is TGCGCCAGCAGCCAGGGACTAGCGGGAAGGGATGAGCAGTTCTTC.

V and J are TRBV9 and TRBJ2-5; the match to TRBD1 covers 7 bases. Per germline, CDR1 SGDLS and CDR2 YYNGEE. V lost 4 bases and J lost 5; bases outside the gene matches: 14. The CDR3 totals 16 residues. This CDR3 is CASSSNGQAPGETQYF. CDR3 sequence (DNA): TGTGCCAGCAGCTCAAACGGACAGGCCCCAGGGGAGACCCAGTACTTC.

This clonotype was seen a few times. The rearrangement links TRBV19 to TRBJ2-7; 13 bases map to TRBD2. CDR1 and CDR2 (germline): LNHDA, SQIVND (reference sequence). The CDR3 has 19 residues. J was trimmed by 2 bases and V by 5 bases; bases with no gene match: 15. In nucleotides, the CDR3 is TGTGCCAGTAGTCCCCCGGGACTAGCGGGGTTCACATACCCCTACGAGCAGTACTTC. It is translated as CASSPPGLAGFTYPYEQYF.

About this clonotype itself: One end of the junction varies from germline; a read error may be responsible. The chain carries TRBV12-3 or TRBV12-4 and TRBJ1-2, with D possibly matching TRBD1 (5 bases). The CDR3 runs to 12 residues. Here the CDR3 reads CAISRGEYGDTF. The CDR3 nucleotides are TGTGCCATCTCCCGAGGGGAGTATGGCGACACCTTC.

Worth noting for this clonotype: A much larger clone lies a single base off, so this may be a read error. The chain has TRBV12-3 or TRBV12-4 and TRBJ1-1; D gene unclear. The CDR3 sequence is 10 residues long. The CDR3 here is CARSSSVEIF. CDR3 DNA sequence: TGTGCCCGCAGTTCCTCAGTTGAAATCTTT.